One TCR beta chain is described in this entry. Its antigen remains unknown. Sequenced by immunoSEQ multiplex PCR; TCRdb stores in-frame clones only, minus some. The sample lists approximately 12,000 clones; 78% were seen once. This specimen comes from a study of chemoradiotherapy in HPV16-positive cancers. Regarding the study as a whole: Non-HPV-specific T cells did not expand in tumors during treatment, whereas candidate HPV-specific clones and E7-related motifs did.

V lost 6 bases to trimming and J lost 4 bases, with 16 bases between them. This CDR3 contains 15 residues. Germline lookup yields CDR1 ENHRY and CDR2 SYGVKD. The receptor was isolated from a human donor with HPV-associated anogenital cancer. The material was obtained from a patient who underwent chemoradiotherapy. The chain has TRBV10-3 and TRBJ1-3; no clear D gene. CDR3 sequence reads: CAIRNDPSSGNTIYF. The CDR3 DNA follows: TGTGCCATCAGGAACGACCCTTCCTCCGGAAACACCATATATTTT.